This T cell receptor beta chain came from a study of identical twins. This clonotype was seen only a few times. Using its own MiXCR run on the 5' RACE reads, TCRdb lists one record per CDR3 protein. The sample has about 660,000 distinct CDR3 sequences, 8.6% seen once; the top ten hold 0.75% to 1%. Trimming removed 1 base from V and 1 base from J; junction bases left unmatched: 6. The CDR3 length is 15 residues. Germline assignment: CDR1 DFQATT and CDR2 SNEGSKA (reference sequence). These same data were also listed under a study on yellow fever vaccine responses in identical twins.

Sequencing was performed on PBMCs. V gene TRBV20-1 combines with J gene TRBJ2-5; 7 bases agree with TRBD1. The source is a woman younger than 35 in good health. CDR3 DNA: TGCAGTGCTAGAGTTTACAGGGGCCCCCAAGAGACCCAGTACTTC. It encodes CSARVYRGPQETQYF.